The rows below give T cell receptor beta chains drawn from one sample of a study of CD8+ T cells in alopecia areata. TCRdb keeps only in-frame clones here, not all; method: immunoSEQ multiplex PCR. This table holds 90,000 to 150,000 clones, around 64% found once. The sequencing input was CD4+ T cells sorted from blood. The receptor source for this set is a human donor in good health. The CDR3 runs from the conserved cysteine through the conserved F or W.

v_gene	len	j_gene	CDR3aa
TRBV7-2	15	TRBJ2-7	CASSLALAAYYEQYF
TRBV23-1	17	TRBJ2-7	CASSQSAAGGFLGEQYF
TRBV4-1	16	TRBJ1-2	CASSQPTPGGARGYTF
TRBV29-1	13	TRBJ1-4	CSANVDSSEKLFF
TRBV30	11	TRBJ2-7	CASMGHAEQYF
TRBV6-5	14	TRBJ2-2	CASSVEGSTGELFF
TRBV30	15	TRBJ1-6	CAWSTGAPMNSPLHF
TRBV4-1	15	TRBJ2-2	CASSRQGAGTGELFF
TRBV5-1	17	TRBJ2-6	CASSFRGDSSGANVLTF
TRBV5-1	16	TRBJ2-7	CASSAGGTSGTYEQYF
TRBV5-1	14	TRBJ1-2	CASSLEAGNYGYTF
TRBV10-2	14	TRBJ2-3	CASVAGRAVDTQYF
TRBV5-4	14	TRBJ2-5	CASSLAGGIETQYF
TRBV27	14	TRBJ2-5	CASSRTGGYETQYF
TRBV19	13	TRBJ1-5	CASSGTVNQPQHF
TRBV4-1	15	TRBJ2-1	CASSPPPNRLNEQFF
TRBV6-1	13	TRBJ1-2	CATEMAVIYGYTF
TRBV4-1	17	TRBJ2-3	CASSLSSAGLATDTQYF
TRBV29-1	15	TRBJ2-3	CSVVRTSGGPDTQYF
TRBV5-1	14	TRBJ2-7	CASSLAPGPYEQYF
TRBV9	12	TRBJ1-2	CASSVDNRVYTF
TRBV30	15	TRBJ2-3	CAWSENHPSTDTQYF
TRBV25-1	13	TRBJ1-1	CASSERQNTEAFF
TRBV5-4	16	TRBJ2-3	CASSPTSGGPTDTQYF
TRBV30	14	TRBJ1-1	CAHARGGLNTEAFF
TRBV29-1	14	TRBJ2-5	CSVDGGGLGETQYF
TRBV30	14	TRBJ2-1	CAWSKESSYNEQFF
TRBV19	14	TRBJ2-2	CASKGRENTGELFF
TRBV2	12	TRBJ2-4	CASRQGGDIQYF
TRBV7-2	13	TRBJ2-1	CASSWDRGYEQFF
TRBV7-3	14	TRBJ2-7	CASSQEGAPNEQYF
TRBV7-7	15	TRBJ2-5	CASLPSAGGQETQYF
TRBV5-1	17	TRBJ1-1	CASSQNPGGFRNTEAFF
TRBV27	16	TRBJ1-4	CASSLRNRGTNEKLFF
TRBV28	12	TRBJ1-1	CASLNLGTEAFF
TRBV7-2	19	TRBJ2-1	CASSLDWGGAISSYNEQFF
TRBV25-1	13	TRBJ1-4	CASRGTSNEKLFF
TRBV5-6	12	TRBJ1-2	CASRRDPYGYTF
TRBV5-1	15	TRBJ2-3	CASNEVAGDTDTQYF
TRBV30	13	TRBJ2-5	CAWSGGAQETQYF
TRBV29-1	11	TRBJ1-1	CSVQENTEAFF
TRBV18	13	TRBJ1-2	CASSPDRGDGYTF
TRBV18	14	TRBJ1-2	CASSPAREGYGYTF
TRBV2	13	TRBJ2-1	CASRVDSGGEQFF
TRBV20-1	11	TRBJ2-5	CSATDLETQYF
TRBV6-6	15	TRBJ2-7	CASSQWGAANYEQYF